A single sample is the source of the 12 T cell receptor beta chains below, sequenced in a study of untreated major depressive disorder. The antigens of these receptors remain unknown. Broader study findings: Depressed patients' CD4+ T cells carried increased TRBV05-01 (Vbeta 5.1) usage versus control CD4+ T cells.

Sequencing was performed with immunoSEQ multiplex PCR; in TCRdb, only in-frame clones are kept and a portion is missing. In the table there are about 25,000 clones, about 89% of which are singletons. Sequenced: CD4+ T cells from PBMCs. The receptors come from a woman in her twenties or thirties with major depressive disorder.

The rearrangement joins TRBV13 to TRBJ2-7; 9 positions match TRBD1. The CDR3 runs 17 residues. Germline-derived CDR1 and CDR2 are PRHDT and FYEKMQ (reference sequence). V lost 0 bases and J lost 3; bases outside the gene matches: 9. The CDR3 sequence is CASSLGSLGQGVYEQYF. The CDR3, as DNA: TGTGCCAGCAGCTTAGGCTCCTTGGGACAGGGTGTCTACGAGCAGTACTTC.

V is TRBV28 and J is TRBJ2-7; D possibly matches TRBD1 or TRBD2 (6 bases each). Germline V gene data show CDR1 as MDHEN and CDR2 as SYDVKM. CDR3 size: 14 residues. Deletions cut 6 bases from V and 2 bases from J, with 14 bases between. CDR3 amino acids: CASRRDIRTYEQYF. CDR3 DNA: TGTGCCAGCAGGCGGGACATACGGACCTACGAGCAGTACTTC.

The sample holds a few counts of this clone. The V and J genes are TRBV6-5 and TRBJ1-1; D is unresolved. The CDR3 loop spans 15 amino acids. Germline values: CDR1 MNHEY, CDR2 SVGAGI. Trimming took off 0 bases at V and 0 bases at J, with 8 bases between the two ends. The CDR3 spells CASSYSAGMNTEAFF. CDR3 nucleotide sequence: TGTGCCAGCAGTTACTCTGCGGGCATGAACACTGAAGCTTTCTTT.

The V and J genes are TRBV27 and TRBJ1-6; 7 positions agree with TRBD1. The V and J ends lost 6 bases and 5 bases, in that order; junction bases with no gene match: 10. This CDR3 is 16 amino acids long. Germline CDR1 and CDR2: MNHEY and SMNVEV (reference sequence). Here the CDR3 DNA reads TGTGCCAGCAGGCCGGCCCCGGGACAGCATAATTCACCCCTCCACTTT. Protein: CASRPAPGQHNSPLHF.

In this sample, this clone turned up a few times. Here the CDR3 DNA reads TGTGCCAGCAGCTTAAAAAGCGGGGCAGCGAACACTGAAGCTTTCTTT. This translates into CASSLKSGAANTEAFF. V and J are TRBV7-9 and TRBJ1-1, with D perhaps matching TRBD1 (5 bases). Germline V gene lookup returns CDR1 SEHNR and CDR2 FQNEAQ (reference sequence). The CDR3 has 16 amino acids. V was cut by 2 bases and J by 1 base, with 14 bases left in between. The full variable domain, with the rest looked up from reference TRBV7-9 and TRBJ1-1, is DTGVSQNPRHKITKRGQNVTFRCDPISEHNRLYWYRQTLGQGPEFLTYFQNEAQLEKSRLLSDRFSAERPKGSFSTLEIQRTEQGDSAMYLCASSLKSGAANTEAFFGQGTRLTVV.

This clone was seen just once. The chain has TRBV5-1 and TRBJ2-2, with 10 bases that match TRBD2. The CDR3 spans 14 residues. The J segment lost 2 bases and the V segment lost 7 bases, leaving 2 bases of the junction unmatched. Germline-derived CDR1 and CDR2 are SGHRS and YFSETQ. The CDR3 DNA reads TGCGCCAGCGGACTAGCGGATAACACCGGGGAGCTGTTTTTT. Its translation is CASGLADNTGELFF.

This rearrangement joins TRBV28 to TRBJ2-7, with D possibly matching TRBD1 (6 bases). V was trimmed by 4 bases and J by 3 bases, leaving 13 bases between them. Germline V gene sequence: CDR1 MDHEN, CDR2 SYDVKM. The CDR3 loop spans 14 amino acids. The CDR3 spells CASSYTTQGYEQYF. DNA for the CDR3: TGTGCCAGCAGTTATACAACACAGGGCTACGAGCAGTACTTC.

This CDR3 reads CARSERGKLFF. The CDR3 DNA follows: TGTGCCAGAAGCGAAAGGGGAAAACTGTTTTTT. The rearrangement uses TRBV5-3 and TRBJ1-4, with D possibly being TRBD1 (5 bases). TRBV5-3 is known as an ORF, though its function is uncertain. V was pared by 4 bases and J by 10 bases, with 8 bases between. The CDR3 covers 11 residues.

This rearrangement joins TRBV27 to TRBJ1-1, with unresolved D. The CDR3 is 13 residues long. The V gene's germline CDR1 is MNHEY and CDR2 SMNVEV (reference sequence). V lost 8 bases and J lost 3, with 13 bases in between. This CDR3 reads CASGRYLYTEAFF. The CDR3 nucleotides are TGTGCCAGCGGAAGGTACCTATACACTGAAGCTTTCTTT.

The chain combines TRBV2 with TRBJ2-1; D may match TRBD1 or TRBD2 (5 bases each). Between the trimmed V and J ends, which lost 6 bases and 11 bases, there was a span of 14 bases. The CDR3 loop spans 12 amino acids. Germline lookup yields CDR1 SNHLY and CDR2 FYNNEI. CDR3 bases: TGTGCCAGCAGGGGGACCCTTCGCCAGCAGTTCTTC. It codes for CASRGTLRQQFF.

This sequence joins TRBV19 and TRBJ1-5, with D possibly matching TRBD1 (6 bases). CDR1 LNHDA and CDR2 SQIVND come from the germline V gene (reference sequence). The V and J ends lost 5 bases and 4 bases respectively, with 12 bases between them. This CDR3 is 14 amino acids long. The CDR3 is CASSLGGVNQPQHF. DNA for the CDR3: TGTGCCAGTAGTCTAGGGGGGGTAAATCAGCCCCAGCATTTT.

The chain uses TRBV5-4 and TRBJ2-1; 10 nucleotides match TRBD1. The length of the CDR3 is 15 residues. Germline trimming cut 5 bases from V and 4 bases from J; bases unmatched to any gene: 6. The germline CDR1 and CDR2 sequences are SGHNT and YYREEE (reference sequence). The CDR3 nucleotides read TGTGCCAGCAGTAACAGACAGGGGGCATACAATGAGCAGTTCTTC. Its translation is CASSNRQGAYNEQFF.